The clone carrying this T cell receptor (beta chain) was counted many times. The CDR3 extends over 15 amino acids. Germline lookup yields CDR1 MNHEY and CDR2 SMNVEV (reference sequence). V lost 7 bases and J lost 1; bases outside the gene matches: 8. This specimen belongs to a study of Graves' ophthalmopathy and Graves' hyperthyroidism. If patients had other autoimmune diseases, uncontrolled infections, pregnancy or lactation, they were excluded. Amplification targeted the TCR beta CDR3 regions, with RNA transcripts as the source material. HTBI primers primed a first-round RT-PCR, and a second-round multiplex PCR followed. TCRdb reanalysed the multiplex PCR reads using MiXCR and keeps one entry per CDR3 protein. Of over 450,000 distinct CDR3 sequences listed, over 13% are singletons.

This TCR came from a woman aged 25 to 39 with Graves' ophthalmopathy. The chain joins TRBV27 to TRBJ1-2; TRBD1 agrees at 8 bases. Source material: blood. The DNA for the CDR3 is TGTGCCAGCAACCCAGGGACAGGACTTAACTATGGCTACACCTTC. Translated: CASNPGTGLNYGYTF.